Below are 2 T cell receptor beta chains sequenced from a single sample in a study of blood T cell repertoires in COVID-19. The method was immunoSEQ multiplex PCR; TCRdb's version includes in-frame clones alone and lacks a portion of them. The profile shows almost 350,000 clones, approximately 91% of them singletons. The sequenced sample was PBMCs or T cells enriched from blood (not recorded which). All receptors come from a woman aged 25 to 39 who had been exposed to COVID-19.

J is TRBJ1-3 and V is TRBV6-5; a weak D match, TRBD1 (5 bases). Germline CDR1 is MNHEY and CDR2 is SVGAGI. The CDR3 loop spans 15 amino acids. The ends were cut back, 8 bases at V and 2 bases at J, with 16 bases in the middle. The CDR3 DNA reads TGTGCCAGCGTCGCGGGGACTGCAGCTGGAAACACCATATATTTT. Residues: CASVAGTAAGNTIYF.

The chain joins TRBV4-1 to TRBJ2-5, with D possibly being TRBD1 (6 bases). Germline V gives CDR1 MGHRA, CDR2 YSYEKL. The CDR3 totals 17 residues. The V gene lost 1 base and the J gene lost 1 base, with 16 bases spanning the gap. The DNA for the CDR3 is TGCGCCAGCAGCCAAGCTCAGGGGAAACAACCCCAAGAGACCCAGTACTTC. The encoded protein is CASSQAQGKQPQETQYF.